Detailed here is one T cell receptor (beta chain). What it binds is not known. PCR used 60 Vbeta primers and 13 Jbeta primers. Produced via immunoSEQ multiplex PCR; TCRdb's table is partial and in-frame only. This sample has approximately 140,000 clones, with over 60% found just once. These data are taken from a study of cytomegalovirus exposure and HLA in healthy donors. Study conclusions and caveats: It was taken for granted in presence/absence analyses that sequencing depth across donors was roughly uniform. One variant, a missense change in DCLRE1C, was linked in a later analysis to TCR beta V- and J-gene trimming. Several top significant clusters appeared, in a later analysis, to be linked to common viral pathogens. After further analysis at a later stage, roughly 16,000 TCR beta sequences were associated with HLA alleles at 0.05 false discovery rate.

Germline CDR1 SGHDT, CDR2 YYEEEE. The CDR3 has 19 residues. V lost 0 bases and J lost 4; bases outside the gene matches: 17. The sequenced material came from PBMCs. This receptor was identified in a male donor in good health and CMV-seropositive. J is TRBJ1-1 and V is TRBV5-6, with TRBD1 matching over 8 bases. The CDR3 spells CASSLGVYWSRGRGTEAFF. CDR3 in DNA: TGTGCCAGCAGCTTGGGGGTTTATTGGAGCAGGGGGCGCGGCACTGAAGCTTTCTTT.